This entry concerns a single T cell receptor (beta chain). V trimming: 3 bases; J trimming: 1 base; junction bases outside the gene matches: 7. The germline gives CDR1 KGHSH, CDR2 LQKENI. The CDR3 runs to 17 residues. The sample is drawn from a study of blood T cell repertoires in COVID-19. Across the study: Samples representing acute and convalescent COVID-19 were sourced from the United States, Italy and Spain. From T cells, B-cell-depleted T cells, or PBMCs came the material, which was cDNA or gDNA.

Methods used by the authors: Amplification with reference gene primers provided the estimates of nucleated cell counts. The data were produced by immunoSEQ multiplex PCR, yet TCRdb's version contains in-frame clones alone and is incomplete. That table supplies the V and J calls and clone size; D and trimming were determined from the DNA. This table has 75,000 or so clones, roughly 90% appearing once. This clonotype was obtained from a man in his sixties or seventies with acute or convalescent COVID-19. The sample consisted of peripheral blood. This chain joins TRBV18 and TRBJ2-1; TRBD2 matches at 9 bases. The CDR3 region has the DNA TGTGCCAGCTCACCTGCCCCGCTAGCGGGGTCCTACAATGAGCAGTTCTTC. Its protein is CASSPAPLAGSYNEQFF.